This entry lists 29 T cell receptor beta chains sequenced from one sample in a study of T cells in tuberculosis. Thawed, overnight-rested PBMC were stained with GMM-loaded CD1B tetramer, viability dye and anti-CD3, then sorted. CD1B tetramers were loaded with Rhodococcus equi-derived C32 glucose monomycolate. Sequenced by immunoSEQ multiplex PCR; TCRdb stores in-frame clones only, minus some. Of 50,000 to 65,000 clones listed, roughly 88% are singletons. The source material was CD1b-GMM tetramer-negative cells sorted from PBMCs. The receptors originated from an adult woman with latent tuberculosis.

This chain uses TRBV28 with TRBJ2-1; 8 bases are shared with TRBD2. Germline loops: CDR1 MDHEN, CDR2 SYDVKM. This CDR3 region has 16 residues. V was pared by 10 bases and J by 4 bases, with 15 bases of the junction left unmatched. CDR3 DNA: TGTGCCATCTCCGGACGGGAGGGCCTATTGTACAATGAGCAGTTCTTC. This codes for CAISGREGLLYNEQFF.

The J gene is TRBJ1-1, the V gene TRBV28; 11 bases map to TRBD1. This CDR3 region has 18 residues. The germline gives CDR1 MDHEN, CDR2 SYDVKM. V lost 4 bases and J lost 8; bases outside the gene matches: 18. The CDR3: CASSSRPGQGGTDMEAFF. The DNA of the CDR3 is TGTGCCAGCAGTTCCCGACCGGGACAGGGGGGCACGGACATGGAAGCTTTCTTT.

The chain carries TRBV6-1 and TRBJ2-4; TRBD1 matches at 8 bases. Germline V lookup: CDR1 MNHNS, CDR2 SASEGT. Trimming took 4 bases from V and 1 from J; bases not matched to a gene: 3. CDR3 length: 15 residues. The CDR3 is CASSGTGWAKNIQYF. CDR3 nucleotides: TGTGCCAGCAGTGGGACAGGGTGGGCCAAAAACATTCAGTACTTC.

J is TRBJ1-2 and V is TRBV6-5, with 8 bases lining up with TRBD1. Germline V lookup: CDR1 MNHEY, CDR2 SVGAGI. V dropped 4 bases and J dropped 0; count of bases not matched to a gene: 4. The CDR3 has 15 residues. CDR3 loop: CASSLDRGTNYGYTF. The CDR3 nucleotides read TGTGCCAGCAGTTTAGACAGGGGAACTAACTATGGCTACACCTTC.

The chain links TRBV6-5 to TRBJ2-5; 8 bases match TRBD2. V gave up 2 bases and J gave up 1 base; unmatched junction bases: 3. In germline, CDR1 is MNHEY, CDR2 SVGAGI. CDR3 length: 15 amino acids. CDR3 sequence: CASSYQRGLQETQYF. CDR3 in DNA: TGTGCCAGCAGTTACCAGCGGGGGCTCCAAGAGACCCAGTACTTC.

V usage is TRBV2 and J usage is TRBJ2-1; 9 bases align to TRBD1. J gave up 1 base and V 5 bases, and 3 bases lay outside the gene matches. In germline, CDR1 is SNHLY, CDR2 FYNNEI. The CDR3 sequence is 15 residues long. For the CDR3, the DNA is TGTGCCAGCAGTTACGGGACAGGGTCCTACAATGAGCAGTTCTTC. Translated, it gives CASSYGTGSYNEQFF.

This chain links TRBV5-7 with TRBJ1-5, with a possible D match to TRBD1 (5 bases). TRBV5-7 is an ORF for which the function is uncertain. V lost 4 bases and J 0 bases, leaving 14 bases between the germline ends. CDR3 length: 16 amino acids. DNA of the CDR3: TGTGCCAGCAGCCACAGGTCCTTGAATAGCAATCAGCCCCAGCATTTT. Protein: CASSHRSLNSNQPQHF.

The chain is built from TRBV4-2 and TRBJ2-3; D call uncertain. The ends were cut back, 1 base at V and 4 bases at J, with 9 bases in the middle. The CDR3 contains 14 residues. From germline, CDR1 is LGHNA and CDR2 YNFKEQ. In DNA form, the CDR3 reads TGTGCCAGCAGCCAAGTCCGCGAACCAGATACGCAGTATTTT. Translating gives CASSQVREPDTQYF.

This clone was detected a few times. The V and J genes are TRBV7-9 and TRBJ1-4; D might be TRBD1 (5 bases). CDR1 and CDR2 from the germline V gene are SEHNR and FQNEAQ (reference sequence). The CDR3 totals 16 residues. The ends were cut back, 0 bases at V and 4 bases at J, with 12 bases in the middle. As DNA, the CDR3 is TGTGCCAGCAGCTTAGCTCCGCAGGGAGGTAATGAAAAACTGTTTTTT. Its translation is CASSLAPQGGNEKLFF.

The chain links TRBV7-9 to TRBJ2-1; 10 positions agree with TRBD2. The CDR3 is 13 residues long. Trimming cost V 5 bases and J 7 bases; bases outside gene matches: 2. Germline CDR1 SEHNR, CDR2 FQNEAQ (reference sequence). CDR3 in amino acids: CASSQTSGNEQFF. CDR3 bases: TGTGCCAGCAGCCAGACTAGCGGGAATGAGCAGTTCTTC.

The chain couples TRBV10-3 to TRBJ1-2; tentative D call: TRBD1 (5 bases). The V and J ends lost 4 bases and 4 bases respectively, with 13 bases between them. Germline CDR1 is ENHRY and CDR2 is SYGVKD. This CDR3 has 14 residues. The CDR3, as DNA: TGTGCCATCAGTGGGGGGGACCGCTCCTATGGCTACACCTTC. Encoded protein: CAISGGDRSYGYTF.

This clone was seen a single time. The rearrangement joins TRBV19 to TRBJ1-4; weak D call: TRBD1 (6 bases). The germline V gene has CDR1 LNHDA and CDR2 SQIVND (reference sequence). The germline V and J ends were trimmed by 1 base and 1 base, with 7 bases remaining between them. This CDR3 has 15 residues. CDR3 region: CASSIVGGTNEKLFF. The CDR3 DNA sequence: TGTGCCAGTAGTATAGTAGGGGGAACTAATGAAAAACTGTTTTTT. The variable domain in full, completed from reference TRBV19 and TRBJ1-4, reads DGGITQSPKYLFRKEGQNVTLSCEQNLNHDAMYWYRQDPGQGLRLIYYSQIVNDFQKGDIAEGYSVSREKKESFPLTVTSAQKNPTAFYLCASSIVGGTNEKLFFGSGTQLSVL.

This chain uses TRBV7-9 with TRBJ2-3; the match to TRBD2 covers 10 bases. V dropped 5 bases and J dropped 5; count of bases not matched to a gene: 16. Germline V gene sequence: CDR1 SEHNR, CDR2 FQNEAQ (reference sequence). The CDR3 totals 18 residues. The CDR3 region is CASSLPAWGLATGDTQYF. The CDR3 bases are TGTGCCAGCAGCCTCCCCGCCTGGGGACTAGCGACCGGAGATACGCAGTATTTT.

The chain joins TRBV19 to TRBJ2-3; D is possibly TRBD1 (6 bases). The CDR3 loop spans 15 amino acids. Germline V gives CDR1 LNHDA, CDR2 SQIVND (reference sequence). V lost 3 bases and J 2 bases, leaving 12 bases between the germline ends. CDR3 nucleotides: TGTGCCAGTAGTATTAGGACAGCTTTCACAGATACGCAGTATTTT. Protein product: CASSIRTAFTDTQYF.

The chain uses TRBV9 and TRBJ1-2; TRBD1 matches at 8 bases. Germline loops: CDR1 SGDLS, CDR2 YYNGEE. The CDR3 covers 14 residues. J was trimmed by 4 bases and V by 0 bases; bases with no gene match: 2. The CDR3 DNA reads as TGTGCCAGCAGCGTAGGGACAGGGTCCTATGGCTACACCTTC. It encodes CASSVGTGSYGYTF.

The rearrangement links TRBV7-9 to TRBJ1-2; D might be TRBD1 (5 bases). V lost 3 bases, J lost 2 bases, and 10 bases lay in between. The CDR3 runs to 14 residues. From germline, CDR1 is SEHNR and CDR2 FQNEAQ (reference sequence). The CDR3 DNA reads as TGTGCCAGCAGCTTCGGGGGGGGGAACTATGGCTACACCTTC. Protein product: CASSFGGGNYGYTF.

The V gene is TRBV10-3, the J gene TRBJ1-2; D is unclear. CDR3 length: 13 amino acids. Trimming pared 2 bases from V and 4 bases from J, leaving 8 bases between. Germline V gene sequence: CDR1 ENHRY, CDR2 SYGVKD. CDR3 region: CAISEGEGYGYTF. The CDR3 nucleotides read TGTGCCATCAGTGAGGGGGAGGGCTATGGCTACACCTTC.

CDR3 bases: TGCGCCAGCAGCCCACCGACTAGCGGGAGCCCCTACGAGCAGTACTTC. Translating it yields CASSPPTSGSPYEQYF. The chain couples TRBV5-1 to TRBJ2-7, with 12 nucleotides matching TRBD2. Germline lookup yields CDR1 SGHRS and CDR2 YFSETQ. The CDR3 has 16 residues. V shed 4 bases, J shed 2 bases, and the junction held 7 bases outside the gene matches. The full variable domain, completed using reference TRBV5-1 and TRBJ2-7, is KAGVTQTPRYLIKTRGQQVTLSCSPISGHRSVSWYQQTPGQGLQFLFEYFSETQRNKGNFPGRFSGRQFSNSRSEMNVSTLELGDSALYLCASSPPTSGSPYEQYFGPGTRLTVT.

The chain combines TRBV18 with TRBJ2-5; possible D gene TRBD2, 6 bases. The V gene's germline CDR1 is KGHSH and CDR2 LQKENI. This CDR3 spans 16 amino acids. V lost 2 bases, J lost 2 bases, and 15 bases lay in between. Here the CDR3 DNA reads TGTGCCAGCTCACCATTCCTAGCGCGTAAACAAGAGACCCAGTACTTC. Translation gives CASSPFLARKQETQYF.

The chain recombines TRBV7-2 with TRBJ2-5; TRBD1 matches 7 bases. The end of the DNA aligns better with TRBJ2-7, so the J call may be wrong. The CDR3 has 15 residues. Per germline, CDR1 SGHTA and CDR2 FQGNSA. CDR3 coding DNA: TGTGCCAGCAGCGATGGACAAGGGGGCCCCTACGAGCAGTACTTC. Translation: CASSDGQGGPYEQYF.

In nucleotides, the CDR3 is TGTGCCAGCAGCTTGGGACAGGGGAGCGCCGAGCAGTACTTC. It translates to CASSLGQGSAEQYF. The V call is TRBV7-3, the J call TRBJ2-7; TRBD1 matches 10 bases. CDR3 length: 14 amino acids. Per germline, CDR1 SGHTA and CDR2 FQGTGA. After removal of 3 bases from V and 6 bases from J, the junction contained 5 bases not matched to a gene.

The gene calls are TRBV19 and TRBJ2-1; TRBD1 is a possible D gene (6 bases). The CDR3 loop spans 14 amino acids. V was clipped by 3 bases and J by 6 bases, with 12 bases between them. Germline assignment: CDR1 LNHDA and CDR2 SQIVND (reference sequence). CDR3 region: CASSIQQGPNEQFF. CDR3 DNA: TGTGCCAGTAGTATCCAACAGGGTCCCAATGAGCAGTTCTTC.

The chain uses TRBV2 and TRBJ2-2, with a tentative D call TRBD2 (5 bases). Per the germline V gene, CDR1 is SNHLY and CDR2 is FYNNEI. The CDR3 consists of 14 residues. V dropped 3 bases and J dropped 6 bases, with 11 bases sitting between them. In DNA, the CDR3 is TGTGCCAGCAGTGATACGAGGGCTGCCGGGGAGCTGTTTTTT. This sequence encodes CASSDTRAAGELFF. The variable domain in full, with the rest retrieved from reference TRBV2 and TRBJ2-2, is EPEVTQTPSHQVTQMGQEVILRCVPISNHLYFYWYRQILGQKVEFLVSFYNNEISEKSEIFDDQFSVERPDGSNFTLKIRSTKLEDSAMYFCASSDTRAAGELFFGEGSRLTVL.

The chain uses TRBV7-2 and TRBJ1-1; D is possibly TRBD1 (5 bases). Per germline, CDR1 SGHTA and CDR2 FQGNSA. Trimming cost V 2 bases and J 10 bases, with 14 bases left between them. The CDR3 runs 13 residues. The CDR3 nucleotides read TGTGCCAGCAGCTTAATTGTCGGTACAGGAGCTTTCTTT. Protein: CASSLIVGTGAFF.

This chain links TRBV2 with TRBJ2-3, with 7 bases that match TRBD1. The CDR3 has 16 amino acids. V dropped 6 bases and J dropped 7; count of bases not matched to a gene: 16. CDR1 is SNHLY, CDR2 FYNNEI, per germline. This CDR3 reads CASRGGTLEDRNTQYF. In DNA form, the CDR3 reads TGTGCCAGCAGAGGGGGCACACTGGAGGACAGGAATACGCAGTATTTT.

The genes are TRBV28 and TRBJ2-1; 8 positions match TRBD2. Germline V gives CDR1 MDHEN, CDR2 SYDVKM. V lost 5 bases, J lost 3 bases, and 21 bases stayed unmatched. CDR3 size: 20 residues. CDR3 in amino acids: CASSPSGISGIRERYNEQFF. The CDR3 bases are TGTGCCAGCAGTCCTTCGGGTATTAGCGGGATACGGGAGCGCTACAATGAGCAGTTCTTC.

Comment on this clone: One junction end does not reproduce the germline sequence, and a read error may be involved. This chain joins TRBV7-7 and TRBJ2-7; 8 bases are shared with TRBD1. The CDR3 totals 13 residues. Germline V CDR1 and CDR2: SSHAT, FNYEAQ (reference sequence). The CDR3 sequence is CASSPDRGGEQYF. CDR3 coding DNA: TGTGCTAGCAGCCCCGACAGGGGAGGTGAGCAGTACTTC.

V is TRBV6-1 and J is TRBJ2-2; 7 nucleotides align to TRBD1. This CDR3 contains 17 residues. V shed 1 base and J 5 bases; nucleotides not matched to a gene: 10. CDR1 MNHNS and CDR2 SASEGT come from the germline V gene. The CDR3 protein is CASSEEDRRGGTGELFF. The CDR3 DNA is TGTGCCAGCAGTGAAGAGGACAGGAGAGGGGGAACCGGGGAGCTGTTTTTT.

The chain joins TRBV27 to TRBJ2-1; D may be TRBD2 (5 bases). V lost 2 bases and J 3 bases, leaving 14 bases between the germline ends. Germline V lookup: CDR1 MNHEY, CDR2 SMNVEV (reference sequence). The length of the CDR3 is 16 residues. DNA of the CDR3: TGTGCCAGCAGTTTACGTCTAGCCTCCATCTACAATGAGCAGTTCTTC. Translated: CASSLRLASIYNEQFF.